The 2 T cell receptor beta chains below were found in one sample sequenced in a study of cytotoxic CD8 clonotypes in ibrutinib-treated CLL. This table comes from immunoSEQ multiplex PCR, and its TCRdb copy is limited to in-frame clones, with some not included. This sample carries more than 85,000 clones, around 77% of them seen once, and the ten largest clones take approximately 25%. The specimen was PBMCs, collected after 24 months of ibrutinib treatment. These receptor sequences come from a human donor with chronic lymphocytic leukemia.

The chain carries TRBV19 and TRBJ2-5; D not resolved. In germline, CDR1 is LNHDA, CDR2 SQIVND (reference sequence). The CDR3 is made up of 13 amino acids. Trimming pared 5 bases from V and 2 bases from J, leaving 9 bases between. For the CDR3, the DNA is TGTGCCAGTAGTTCCGGGTCGCAAGAGACCCAGTACTTC. This codes for CASSSGSQETQYF.

As to this clone: Its ends do not fully match the called genes, so a read error is possible. This chain connects TRBV9 to TRBJ2-6, with TRBD1 identical over 8 bases. There are 19 residues in the CDR3. CDR1 is SGDLS and CDR2 is YYNGEE in the germline V gene. The CDR3 is CASSYSRGQVPSWANVLTF. DNA of the CDR3: TGTGCCAGCAGCTACTCAAGGGGACAGGTGCCCTCTTGGGCCAACGTCCTGACTTTC. Combining the CDR3 with reference TRBV9 and TRBJ2-6 gives the whole variable domain DSGVTQTPKHLITATGQRVTLRCSPRSGDLSVYWYQQSLDQGLQFLIQYYNGEERAKGNILERFSAQQFPDLHSELNLSSLELGDSALYFCASSYSRGQVPSWANVLTFGAGSRLTVL.